Included here is one T cell receptor beta chain sequence, with context. The data were obtained in a study of CD8 T cells in Susac syndrome. With random hexamers, about 0.5 to 1 ug RNA was reverse transcribed. TCR beta CDR3 was amplified by immunoSEQ covering 54 Vbeta and 13 Jbeta. Each CDR3 protein is one row after TCRdb ran MiXCR on the immunoSEQ multiplex PCR reads. The table lists approximately 100,000 distinct CDR3 sequences, around 90% of them singletons, with about 0.14% in the top ten. Trimming took off 5 bases at V and 2 bases at J, with 15 bases between the two ends. The CDR3 spans 16 residues. Germline V CDR1 and CDR2: ENHRY, SYGVKD. The authors carried out high-throughput sequencing of TCR beta. They applied it to CD8+ and CD4+ T cells obtained from blood.

This TCR was sampled from a human donor in good health. Sequencing was carried out using CD4+ T cells from PBMCs. The chain uses TRBV10-3 and TRBJ2-2; D is uncertain. CDR3 protein: CAISQETVSNTGELFF. The CDR3, as DNA: TGTGCCATCAGTCAAGAAACAGTTAGCAACACCGGGGAGCTGTTTTTT.